These 3 T cell receptor beta chains came from one sample sequenced in a study of regulatory T cells in long-lasting Graves disease. Time point in this sample: persistent/refractory GD, antithyroid drugs over 5 years with positive TRAb. RNA isolated from PBMCs was used to make the TCR library. Sequencing libraries for TCR beta were prepared with iRepertoire HTBI primers and Arm-PCR of CDR3 regions. Using its own MiXCR run on the multiplex PCR reads, TCRdb lists one record per CDR3 protein. The sample consists of more than 350,000 distinct CDR3 sequences, over 20% of them appearing once. Sequenced here: peripheral blood mononuclear cells (PBMCs), sampled when the disease was refractory, from a patient treated with antithyroid drugs. The source of these receptors is a female donor with Graves disease.

Ten or more counts support this clonotype. The chain links TRBV6-2 or TRBV6-3 to TRBJ2-7; 8 nucleotides align to TRBD2. The CDR3 has 14 residues. J lost 6 bases, V lost 8 bases, and 12 bases had no gene match. The germline V gene encodes CDR1 MNHEY and CDR2 SVGEGT. The CDR3: CASEIAGLQGEQYF. The CDR3 region has the DNA TGTGCCAGCGAAATAGCGGGACTCCAAGGCGAGCAGTACTTC.

The sample holds many counts of this clonotype. The chain is built from TRBV28 and TRBJ2-2; 9 bases line up with TRBD1. Germline values: CDR1 MDHEN, CDR2 SYDVKM. Trimming took 5 bases from V and 6 from J; bases not matched to a gene: 4. There are 14 residues in the CDR3. The CDR3 spells CASSPYRGPGELFF. DNA for the CDR3: TGTGCCAGCAGTCCCTACAGGGGGCCCGGGGAGCTGTTTTTT.

This clonotype was detected a few times. The V gene is TRBV5-1, the J gene TRBJ2-7; D call uncertain. Trimming removed 0 bases at V and 6 bases at J, with 13 bases between. Per the germline V gene, CDR1 is SGHRS and CDR2 is YFSETQ. CDR3 length: 14 residues. The CDR3 reads CASSLGDTGGEQYF. In DNA, the CDR3 is TGCGCCAGCAGCTTGGGTGACACCGGCGGCGAGCAGTACTTC.